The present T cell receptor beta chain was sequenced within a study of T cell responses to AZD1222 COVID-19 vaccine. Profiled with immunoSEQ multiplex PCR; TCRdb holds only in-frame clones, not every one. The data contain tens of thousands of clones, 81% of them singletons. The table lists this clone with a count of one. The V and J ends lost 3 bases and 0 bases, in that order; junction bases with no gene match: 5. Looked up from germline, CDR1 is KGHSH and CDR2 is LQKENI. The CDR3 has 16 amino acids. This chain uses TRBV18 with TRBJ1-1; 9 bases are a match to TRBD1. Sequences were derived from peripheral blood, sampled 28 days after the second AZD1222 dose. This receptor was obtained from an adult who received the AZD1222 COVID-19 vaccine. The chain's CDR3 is CASSPGTGRMNTEAFF. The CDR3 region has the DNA TGTGCCAGCTCACCCGGGACAGGGAGAATGAACACTGAAGCTTTCTTT.